Shown below are 27 T cell receptor beta chains from a single sample sequenced in a study of T cell responses to AZD1222 COVID-19 vaccine. Sequenced by immunoSEQ multiplex PCR; TCRdb stores in-frame clones only, minus some. This sample has around 97,000 clones, with roughly nine tenths found just once. The material was peripheral blood, obtained on day 0 of AZD1222 vaccination. The source of these receptors is an adult in good health.

The genes are TRBV30 and TRBJ2-1, with D tentatively TRBD1 (5 bases). CDR1 is GTSNPN, CDR2 SVGIG, per germline (reference sequence). Trimming left V 3 bases short and J 0 bases short, with 15 bases between. CDR3 length: 16 amino acids. CDR3 in DNA: TGTGCCTGGAGCAATTTACAGGATAGCTCCTACAATGAGCAGTTCTTC. This translates into CAWSNLQDSSYNEQFF.

This chain links TRBV7-2 with TRBJ2-7, with TRBD2 matching over 7 bases. J was trimmed by 0 bases and V by 2 bases; bases with no gene match: 1. CDR1 and CDR2 from the germline V gene are SGHTA and FQGNSA. The CDR3 runs to 14 residues. This CDR3 reads CASSLPSGSYEQYF. CDR3 nucleotide sequence: TGTGCCAGCAGCTTACCTAGCGGCTCCTACGAGCAGTACTTC.

The genes are TRBV19 and TRBJ2-6, with a weak D call TRBD2 (8 bases). The CDR3 spans 22 residues. Trimming shortened V by 7 bases and J by 0 bases, and 31 bases separated the two germline ends. CDR1 LNHDA and CDR2 SQIVND come from the germline V gene (reference sequence). CDR3 region: CASITMGQQMTSANSGANVLTF. As DNA, the CDR3 is TGTGCCAGTATCACAATGGGACAGCAGATGACTAGCGCAAACTCTGGGGCCAACGTCCTGACTTTC.

This rearrangement joins TRBV10-3 to TRBJ1-5; D gene uncertain. Trimming stripped 4 bases from V and 0 bases from J, with 4 bases between. The CDR3 runs 13 residues. CDR1 is ENHRY, CDR2 SYGVKD, per germline. The CDR3 loop is CAISGGSNQPQHF. The CDR3, as DNA: TGTGCCATCAGTGGGGGTAGCAATCAGCCCCAGCATTTT.

The chain recombines TRBV6-5 with TRBJ1-1; D not certain. This CDR3 is 15 amino acids long. The V end lost 0 bases, the J end lost 1 base, and 9 bases lay between the germline ends. The V gene's germline CDR1 is MNHEY and CDR2 SVGAGI. CDR3 nucleotides: TGTGCCAGCAGTTACTCGGGAAGGTCGAACACTGAAGCTTTCTTT. This sequence encodes CASSYSGRSNTEAFF.

This chain connects TRBV9 to TRBJ1-1, with 8 nucleotides matching TRBD1. Germline CDR1 is SGDLS and CDR2 is YYNGEE. Trimming took 3 bases from V and 3 from J; bases not matched to a gene: 1. The CDR3 is 13 residues long. CDR3 sequence (DNA): TGTGCCAGCAGCGCGACAGGGGACACTGAAGCTTTCTTT. Translation gives CASSATGDTEAFF.

V and J are TRBV2 and TRBJ2-4; 10 positions match TRBD2. The J segment lost 6 bases and the V segment lost 7 bases, leaving 6 bases of the junction unmatched. The CDR3 totals 14 residues. Germline V lookup: CDR1 SNHLY, CDR2 FYNNEI. The CDR3 reads CASTLLAGINIQYF. The CDR3 nucleotides read TGTGCCAGCACACTACTAGCGGGGATAAACATTCAGTACTTC.

The gene calls are TRBV29-1 and TRBJ1-1, with 7 nucleotides matching TRBD1. In germline, CDR1 is SQVTM, CDR2 ANQGSEA. V dropped 6 bases and J dropped 3; count of bases not matched to a gene: 7. The CDR3 runs to 13 residues. The CDR3 DNA follows: TGCAGCGTCGTGGACAGGAGGGACACTGAAGCTTTCTTT. This translates into CSVVDRRDTEAFF.

The genes are TRBV4-3 and TRBJ1-2; D not resolved. This CDR3 comprises 12 residues. Between the trimmed V and J ends, which lost 1 base and 7 bases, there was a span of 7 bases. Germline-derived CDR1 and CDR2 are LGHNA and YSLEER. DNA for the CDR3: TGCGCCAGCAGCCAAGGGTTCCGTGGCTACACCTTC. Translated, it gives CASSQGFRGYTF.

This sequence joins TRBV5-4 and TRBJ2-1; 10 nucleotides agree with TRBD1. Per germline, CDR1 SGHNT and CDR2 YYREEE (reference sequence). After removal of 4 bases from V and 10 bases from J, the junction contained 5 bases not matched to a gene. The CDR3 sequence is 13 residues long. The CDR3 protein is CASSPGDRGEQFF. CDR3 DNA sequence: TGTGCCAGCAGCCCGGGGGACAGGGGCGAGCAGTTCTTC.

This chain joins TRBV9 and TRBJ1-3; 7 bases are shared with TRBD1. The CDR3 runs 17 residues. J gave up 0 bases and V 3 bases, and 9 bases lay outside the gene matches. The germline CDR1 and CDR2 sequences are SGDLS and YYNGEE. CDR3 loop: CASSGRQGTLSGNTIYF. The CDR3, as DNA: TGTGCCAGCAGCGGACGACAGGGAACACTCTCTGGAAACACCATATATTTT.

This sequence joins TRBV5-6 and TRBJ1-2; D is uncertain. Germline V CDR1 and CDR2: SGHDT, YYEEEE. The CDR3 extends over 15 amino acids. Trimming cost V 1 base and J 6 bases, with 16 bases left between them. In DNA, the CDR3 is TGTGCCAGCAGCTTGTTAGGGTTGAGAGGAGATGGCTACACCTTC. This gives the protein CASSLLGLRGDGYTF.

The V call is TRBV4-1, the J call TRBJ2-7; 10 bases align to TRBD2. CDR1 is MGHRA and CDR2 is YSYEKL in the germline V gene. The CDR3 is 15 residues long. Trimming cost V 7 bases and J 1 base; bases outside gene matches: 7. Here the CDR3 reads CASTIGTSDSYEQYF. DNA of the CDR3: TGCGCCAGCACCATCGGGACTAGCGATTCCTACGAGCAGTACTTC.

V gene TRBV25-1 combines with J gene TRBJ2-7; D is ambiguous. V was clipped by 3 bases and J by 2 bases, with 11 bases between them. The CDR3 contains 14 residues. Germline V gives CDR1 MGHDK, CDR2 SYGVNS. The CDR3 is CASSDGAGAYEQYF. The CDR3 nucleotides are TGTGCCAGCAGTGACGGCGCAGGCGCCTACGAGCAGTACTTC.

This rearrangement joins TRBV2 to TRBJ2-2; 8 bases are a match to TRBD1. The germline gives CDR1 SNHLY, CDR2 FYNNEI. V lost 4 bases, J lost 5 bases, and 3 bases stayed unmatched. The CDR3 is 14 amino acids. The CDR3 here is CASSGQGRTGELFF. As DNA, the CDR3 is TGTGCCAGCAGTGGACAGGGGAGGACCGGGGAGCTGTTTTTT.

J is TRBJ2-1 and V is TRBV7-2; 7 nucleotides align to TRBD1. The germline gives CDR1 SGHTA, CDR2 FQGNSA. V was pared by 4 bases and J by 3 bases, with 6 bases of the junction left unmatched. This CDR3 has 15 amino acids. The CDR3 DNA is TGTGCCAGCAGCTCAGGGGGTGGCGGCTACAATGAGCAGTTCTTC. It encodes CASSSGGGGYNEQFF.

This chain links TRBV28 with TRBJ2-7; D is perhaps TRBD1 (6 bases). Germline V gene sequence: CDR1 MDHEN, CDR2 SYDVKM. Trimming took 5 bases from V and 0 from J, leaving 11 bases between them. This CDR3 has 14 amino acids. The DNA of the CDR3 is TGTGCCAGCAGTGACAGGCTAGGCTCCTACGAGCAGTACTTC. It yields the protein CASSDRLGSYEQYF. Full variable domain (rest looked up from reference TRBV28 and TRBJ2-7): DVKVTQSSRYLVKRTGEKVFLECVQDMDHENMFWYRQDPGLGLRLIYFSYDVKMKEKGDIPEGYSVSREKKERFSLILESASTNQTSMYLCASSDRLGSYEQYFGPGTRLTVT.

This chain links TRBV20-1 with TRBJ2-7; no definite D call. This CDR3 is 11 amino acids long. From germline, CDR1 is DFQATT and CDR2 SNEGSKA (reference sequence). V was clipped by 6 bases and J by 6 bases, with 12 bases between them. The CDR3 sequence: CSATKALEQYF. Here the CDR3 DNA reads TGCAGTGCCACCAAAGCTCTCGAGCAGTACTTC.

The CDR3, as DNA: TGTGCCAGCAGCCTCGGGGGGTCGGGCACCGGGGAGCTGTTTTTT. It translates to CASSLGGSGTGELFF. J is TRBJ2-2 and V is TRBV28; 7 nucleotides agree with TRBD2. Germline V gene data show CDR1 as MDHEN and CDR2 as SYDVKM. This CDR3 comprises 15 residues. V shed 6 bases, J shed 4 bases, and the junction held 8 bases outside the gene matches.

This chain joins TRBV7-2 and TRBJ1-5; no clear D gene. Trimming took 0 bases from V and 9 from J, leaving 15 bases between them. The length of the CDR3 is 15 residues. Germline values: CDR1 SGHTA, CDR2 FQGNSA. The CDR3 sequence is CASSLAREGSTPQHF. CDR3 bases: TGTGCCAGCAGCTTAGCGCGAGAAGGTTCAACGCCCCAGCATTTT.

V gene TRBV7-3 combines with J gene TRBJ2-7; D remains unclear. Trimming took 5 bases from V and 7 from J, leaving 12 bases between them. CDR3 length: 12 residues. The V gene's germline CDR1 is SGHTA and CDR2 FQGTGA. CDR3 bases: TGTGCCAGCAGCCTCCACCCTCTAGAGCAGTACTTC. Its translation: CASSLHPLEQYF.

J is TRBJ2-7 and V is TRBV27; TRBD2 agrees at 8 bases. CDR3 size: 13 residues. Germline CDR1 is MNHEY and CDR2 is SMNVEV (reference sequence). Trimming took 3 bases from V and 7 from J; bases not matched to a gene: 5. CDR3: CASSFVGGGEQYF. The DNA of the CDR3 is TGTGCCAGCAGTTTCGTTGGCGGGGGGGAGCAGTACTTC.

This chain joins TRBV24-1 and TRBJ2-7, with 12 bases identical to TRBD1. The CDR3 has 13 amino acids. The V segment lost 7 bases and the J segment 6 bases; nucleotides outside the gene matches: 3. CDR1 and CDR2 (germline): KGHDR, SFDVKD. CDR3 bases: TGTGCCACCAGCAAGGGACAGGGGGCCGAGCAGTACTTC. Residues: CATSKGQGAEQYF.

The CDR3 loop is CATSDTGYGYTF. CDR3 nucleotides: TGTGCCACCAGTGATACAGGGTATGGCTACACCTTC. The chain combines TRBV24-1 with TRBJ1-2, with TRBD1 as a possible D gene (6 bases). The CDR3 is 12 amino acids. Trimming took off 3 bases at V and 5 bases at J, with 6 bases between the two ends. CDR1 is KGHDR and CDR2 is SFDVKD in the germline V gene.

V and J are TRBV7-2 and TRBJ1-6, with a possible D match to TRBD1 (6 bases). V lost 5 bases and J lost 5, with 13 bases in between. Germline assignment: CDR1 SGHTA and CDR2 FQGNSA. This CDR3 comprises 15 residues. CDR3 in DNA: TGTGCCAGCAGCGTGACAGGAATCAATAATTCACCCCTCCACTTT. This encodes CASSVTGINNSPLHF.

The CDR3 DNA is TGCGCCAGCAGCCCGGGGGGCTCGAACACTGAAGCTTTCTTT. The encoded protein is CASSPGGSNTEAFF. V and J are TRBV5-1 and TRBJ1-1, with D perhaps matching TRBD1 (6 bases). Trimming took 4 bases from V and 1 from J, leaving 11 bases between them. The CDR3 is 14 residues long. The germline V gene has CDR1 SGHRS and CDR2 YFSETQ.

The count of this clone is one. The chain is built from TRBV27 and TRBJ2-7; the match to TRBD1 covers 10 bases. The trim removed 2 bases at V and 4 bases at J, leaving 8 bases unmatched. Germline V lookup: CDR1 MNHEY, CDR2 SMNVEV (reference sequence). The CDR3 has 16 amino acids. The chain's CDR3 is CASSLQSGQGVYEQYF. The CDR3, as DNA: TGTGCCAGCAGTTTACAGTCTGGACAGGGGGTGTACGAGCAGTACTTC.